Below, one T cell receptor (beta chain) is given with its context. The sample originates from a study of blood T cell repertoires in COVID-19. Study details: Donors in the United States, Italy and Spain gave samples during acute or convalescent COVID-19. T cells, B-cell-depleted T cells, or PBMCs provided the cDNA or gDNA that served as material.

Original methodology: Estimates of nucleated cell counts were drawn from the amplification of reference gene primers. Sequenced by immunoSEQ multiplex PCR; TCRdb stores in-frame clones only, minus some. Clonal size and the V and J genes are those of that table, whereas D and trimming came from the DNA. The data contain about 330,000 clones, approximately 90% of them singletons. The sequencing input was peripheral blood. This sequence was found in a woman aged 45-59 years with active or convalescent COVID-19.

The CDR3 sequence: CASSLQGASTDTQYF. In DNA, the CDR3 is TGTGCCAGTAGTCTACAGGGGGCCAGCACAGATACGCAGTATTTT. This chain joins TRBV19 and TRBJ2-3, with 9 nucleotides matching TRBD1. This CDR3 has 15 amino acids. Trimming removed 5 bases from V and 0 bases from J; junction bases left unmatched: 3. The germline gives CDR1 LNHDA, CDR2 SQIVND (reference sequence).